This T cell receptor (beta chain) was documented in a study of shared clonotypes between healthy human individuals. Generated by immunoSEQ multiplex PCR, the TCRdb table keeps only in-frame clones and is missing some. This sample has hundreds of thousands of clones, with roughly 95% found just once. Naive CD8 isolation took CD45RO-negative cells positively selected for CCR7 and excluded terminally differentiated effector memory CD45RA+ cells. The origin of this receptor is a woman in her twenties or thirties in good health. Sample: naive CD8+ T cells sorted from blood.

As DNA, the CDR3 is TGTGCCAGCAGTCATGGCCAGGGGGGCTACGAGCAGTACTTC. It is translated as CASSHGQGGYEQYF. This rearrangement joins TRBV28 to TRBJ2-7; a possible D gene is TRBD1 (7 bases). Trimming shortened V by 5 bases and J by 3 bases, and 14 bases separated the two germline ends. Germline lookup yields CDR1 MDHEN and CDR2 SYDVKM. The CDR3 has 14 amino acids.